This entry features one T cell receptor (beta chain) sequence. What it binds is not known. The data were produced by immunoSEQ multiplex PCR, yet TCRdb's version contains in-frame clones alone and is incomplete. The sample gives more than 85,000 clones, 85% to 95% of which show up once; less than 0.08% is in the top ten. This specimen comes from a study of graft-versus-host responses after intestinal transplantation. Study information: Tacrolimus and steroids were given for about 3 years to all recipients after anti-thymocyte globulin induction.

Whole-study results and caveats: Elevated graft-versus-host to host-versus-graft clonal ratios in allografts were recorded for patients with graft-donor T cell macrochimerism. Early after transplant, HvG clones declined as circulating GvH clones peaked.

V shed 6 bases and J 1 base; nucleotides not matched to a gene: 1. Germline V gives CDR1 MNHNS, CDR2 SASEGT. This CDR3 contains 14 residues. The source material was unstimulated CD8+ T cells sorted from spleen or lymph node cells, sampled before transplant. The receptor was derived from a human donor who was the organ donor for an intestinal transplant. The genes are TRBV6-1 and TRBJ2-7; 12 positions match TRBD2. CDR3 loop: CASRTSGGSYEQYF. The CDR3 region has the DNA TGTGCCAGCAGGACTAGCGGGGGTTCCTACGAGCAGTACTTC.